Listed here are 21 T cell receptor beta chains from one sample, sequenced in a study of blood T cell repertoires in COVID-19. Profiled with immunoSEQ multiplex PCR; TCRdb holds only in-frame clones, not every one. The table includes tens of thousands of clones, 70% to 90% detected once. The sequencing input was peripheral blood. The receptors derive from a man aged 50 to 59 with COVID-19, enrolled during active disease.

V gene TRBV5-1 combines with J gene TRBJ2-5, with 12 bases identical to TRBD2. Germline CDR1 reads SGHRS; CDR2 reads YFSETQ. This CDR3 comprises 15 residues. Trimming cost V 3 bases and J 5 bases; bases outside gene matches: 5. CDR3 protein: CASSSSGTSGETQYF. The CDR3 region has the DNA TGCGCCAGCAGCTCCTCCGGGACTAGCGGGGAGACCCAGTACTTC.

The CDR3 DNA is TGTGCCAGCAGCTTAGACGGGTTAGGGACAGAAGCTTTCTTT. It is translated as CASSLDGLGTEAFF. The rearrangement uses TRBV7-9 and TRBJ1-1; tentative D call: TRBD1 (6 bases). This CDR3 has 14 residues. Trimming cost V 1 base and J 8 bases, with 14 bases left between them. The germline V gene has CDR1 SEHNR and CDR2 FQNEAQ (reference sequence).

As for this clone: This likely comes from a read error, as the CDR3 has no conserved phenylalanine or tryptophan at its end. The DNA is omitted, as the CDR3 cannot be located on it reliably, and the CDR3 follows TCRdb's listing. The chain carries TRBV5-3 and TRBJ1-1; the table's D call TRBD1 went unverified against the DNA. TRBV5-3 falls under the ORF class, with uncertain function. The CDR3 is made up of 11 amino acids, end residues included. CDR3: CARSLVPGQGA.

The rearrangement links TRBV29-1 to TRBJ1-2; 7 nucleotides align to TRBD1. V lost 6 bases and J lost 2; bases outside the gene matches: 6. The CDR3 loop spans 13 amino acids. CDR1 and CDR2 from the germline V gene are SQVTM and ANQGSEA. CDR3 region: CSVARDRNYGYTF. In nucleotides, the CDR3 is TGCAGCGTCGCCCGGGACAGAAACTATGGCTACACCTTC.

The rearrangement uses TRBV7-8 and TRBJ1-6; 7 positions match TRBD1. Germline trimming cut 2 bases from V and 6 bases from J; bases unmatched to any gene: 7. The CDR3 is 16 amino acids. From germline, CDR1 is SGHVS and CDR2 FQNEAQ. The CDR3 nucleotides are TGTGCCAGCAGCTTAAGGGTAGGGACAGTTAATTCACCCCTCCACTTT. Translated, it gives CASSLRVGTVNSPLHF. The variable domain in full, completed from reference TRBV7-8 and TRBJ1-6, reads GAGVSQSPRYKVAKRGQDVALRCDPISGHVSLFWYQQALGQGPEFLTYFQNEAQLDKSGLPSDRFFAERPEGSVSTLKIQRTQQEDSAVYLCASSLRVGTVNSPLHFGNGTRLTVT.

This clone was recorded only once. The CDR3: CASRQTQGSYEQYF. CDR3 bases: TGTGCCAGCAGGCAAACTCAGGGCTCCTACGAGCAGTACTTC. The V call is TRBV6-5, the J call TRBJ2-7, with a possible D match to TRBD1 (5 bases). Germline values: CDR1 MNHEY, CDR2 SVGAGI. With 6 bases removed from V and 0 bases from J, the gap between germline ends came to 12 bases. The CDR3 runs 14 residues.

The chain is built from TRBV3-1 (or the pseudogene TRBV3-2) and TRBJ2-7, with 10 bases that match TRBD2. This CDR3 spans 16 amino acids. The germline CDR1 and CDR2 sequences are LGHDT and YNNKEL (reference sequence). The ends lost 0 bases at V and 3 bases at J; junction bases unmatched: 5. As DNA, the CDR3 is TGTGCCAGCAGCCAAGATGAACTAGCGGGGCGCTACGAGCAGTACTTC. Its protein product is CASSQDELAGRYEQYF.

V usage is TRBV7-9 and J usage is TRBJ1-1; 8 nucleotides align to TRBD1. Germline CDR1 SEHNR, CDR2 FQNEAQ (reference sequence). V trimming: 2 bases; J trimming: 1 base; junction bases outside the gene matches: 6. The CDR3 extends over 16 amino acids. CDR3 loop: CASSLKDRAENTEAFF. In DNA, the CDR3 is TGTGCCAGCAGCTTAAAGGACAGGGCGGAGAACACTGAAGCTTTCTTT. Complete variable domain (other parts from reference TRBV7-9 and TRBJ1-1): DTGVSQNPRHKITKRGQNVTFRCDPISEHNRLYWYRQTLGQGPEFLTYFQNEAQLEKSRLLSDRFSAERPKGSFSTLEIQRTEQGDSAMYLCASSLKDRAENTEAFFGQGTRLTVV.

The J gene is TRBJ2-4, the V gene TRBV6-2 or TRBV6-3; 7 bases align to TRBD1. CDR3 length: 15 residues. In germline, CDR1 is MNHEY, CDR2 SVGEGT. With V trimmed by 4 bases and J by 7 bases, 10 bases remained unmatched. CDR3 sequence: CASSFLGQAGNIQYF. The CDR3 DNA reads TGTGCCAGCAGTTTTTTAGGACAGGCAGGGAACATTCAGTACTTC.

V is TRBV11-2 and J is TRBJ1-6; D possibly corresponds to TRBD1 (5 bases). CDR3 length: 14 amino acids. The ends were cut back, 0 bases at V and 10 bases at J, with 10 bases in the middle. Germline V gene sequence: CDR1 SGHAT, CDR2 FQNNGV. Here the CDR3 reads CASSLDPGESPLHF. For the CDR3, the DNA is TGTGCCAGCAGCTTAGATCCGGGGGAATCACCCCTCCACTTT.

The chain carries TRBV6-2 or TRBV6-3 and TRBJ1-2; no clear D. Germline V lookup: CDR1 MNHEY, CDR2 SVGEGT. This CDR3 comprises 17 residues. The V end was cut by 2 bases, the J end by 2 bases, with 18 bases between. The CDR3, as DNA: TGTGCCAGCAGTTACCACGCCTTGGGAGGGAAGAACTATGGCTACACCTTC. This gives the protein CASSYHALGGKNYGYTF.

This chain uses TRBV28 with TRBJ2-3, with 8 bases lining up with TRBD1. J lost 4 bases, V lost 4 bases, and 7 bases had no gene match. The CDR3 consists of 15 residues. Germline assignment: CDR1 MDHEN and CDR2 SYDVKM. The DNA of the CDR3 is TGTGCCAGCAGTTATGGGAGGACAGGGCCAGATACGCAGTATTTT. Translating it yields CASSYGRTGPDTQYF.

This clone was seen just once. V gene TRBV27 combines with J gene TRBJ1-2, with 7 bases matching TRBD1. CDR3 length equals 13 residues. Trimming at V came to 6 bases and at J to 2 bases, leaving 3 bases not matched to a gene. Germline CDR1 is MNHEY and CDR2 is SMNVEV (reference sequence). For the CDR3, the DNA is TGTGCCAGCAGACGGACAGGAAACTATGGCTACACCTTC. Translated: CASRRTGNYGYTF.

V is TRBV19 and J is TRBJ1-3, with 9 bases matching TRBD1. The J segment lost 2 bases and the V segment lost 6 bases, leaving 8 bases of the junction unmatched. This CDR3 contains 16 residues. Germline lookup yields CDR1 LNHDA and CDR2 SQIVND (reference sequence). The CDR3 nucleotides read TGTGCCAGTAGGCCAAGCCACAGGGGGCCTGGAAACACCATATATTTT. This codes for CASRPSHRGPGNTIYF.

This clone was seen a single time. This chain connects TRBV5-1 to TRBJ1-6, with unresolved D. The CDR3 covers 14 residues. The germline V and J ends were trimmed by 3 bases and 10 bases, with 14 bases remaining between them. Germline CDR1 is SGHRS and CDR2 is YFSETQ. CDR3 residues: CASSSGIEESPLHF. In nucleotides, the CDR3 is TGCGCCAGCAGCTCCGGAATAGAGGAATCACCCCTCCACTTT.

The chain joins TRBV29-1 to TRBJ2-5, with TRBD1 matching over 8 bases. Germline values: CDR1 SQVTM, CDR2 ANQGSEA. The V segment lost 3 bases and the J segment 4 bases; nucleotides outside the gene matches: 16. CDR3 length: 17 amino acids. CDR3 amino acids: CSVDNEGKAGGLETQYF. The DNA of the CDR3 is TGCAGCGTTGACAATGAGGGAAAAGCAGGGGGCCTAGAGACCCAGTACTTC.

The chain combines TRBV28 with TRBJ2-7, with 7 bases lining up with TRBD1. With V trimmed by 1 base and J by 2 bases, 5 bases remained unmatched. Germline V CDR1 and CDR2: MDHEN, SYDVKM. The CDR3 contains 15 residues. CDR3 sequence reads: CASSLSGTAAYEQYF. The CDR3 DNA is TGTGCCAGCAGTTTATCCGGGACAGCCGCCTACGAGCAGTACTTC.

CDR3 DNA sequence: TGTGCCATCAGTGATTCAGGGGGGTACCAAGAGACCCAGTACTTC. Amino acid sequence: CAISDSGGYQETQYF. The V and J genes are TRBV10-3 and TRBJ2-5, with TRBD1 as a possible D gene (7 bases). Trimming took off 3 bases at V and 0 bases at J, with 11 bases between the two ends. The CDR3 extends over 15 amino acids. Germline CDR1 and CDR2: ENHRY and SYGVKD.

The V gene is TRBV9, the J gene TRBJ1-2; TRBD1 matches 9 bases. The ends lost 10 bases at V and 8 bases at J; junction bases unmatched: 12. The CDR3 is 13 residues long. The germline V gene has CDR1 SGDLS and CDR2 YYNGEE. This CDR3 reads CARGGQGIWGYTF. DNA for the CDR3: TGTGCCCGGGGCGGACAGGGGATTTGGGGCTACACCTTC.

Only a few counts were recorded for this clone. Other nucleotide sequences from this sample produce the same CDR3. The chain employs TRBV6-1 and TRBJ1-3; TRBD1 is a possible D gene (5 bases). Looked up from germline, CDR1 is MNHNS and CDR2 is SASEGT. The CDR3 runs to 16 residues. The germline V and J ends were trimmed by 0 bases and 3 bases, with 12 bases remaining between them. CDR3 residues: CASSEALRGGGNTIYF. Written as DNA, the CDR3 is TGTGCCAGCAGTGAAGCGCTTCGGGGGGGTGGAAACACCATATATTTT.

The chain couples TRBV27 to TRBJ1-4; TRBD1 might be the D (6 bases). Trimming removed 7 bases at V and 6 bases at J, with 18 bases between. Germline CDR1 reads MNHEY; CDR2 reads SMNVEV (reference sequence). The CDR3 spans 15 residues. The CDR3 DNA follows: TGTGCCAGCACCCGTTCGGGGGGCGGGTATGAAAAACTGTTTTTT. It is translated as CASTRSGGGYEKLFF.